This T cell receptor (beta chain) was profiled in a study of cytomegalovirus exposure and HLA in healthy donors. Study-level points and caveats: TCR beta chain V- and J-gene trimming was linked, in a later analysis, to a missense variant in DCLRE1C. Most TCR sequences were seen very rarely across donors, but some public TCRs occurred in many.

The CDR3 has 11 residues. The V and J ends lost 4 bases and 6 bases respectively, with 7 bases between them. Germline CDR1 MNHEY, CDR2 SVGAGI. Of note for this clone: Its antigen is unidentified.

Primers included in the PCR were 60 Vbeta and 13 Jbeta primers. TCRdb keeps only in-frame clones here, not all; method: immunoSEQ multiplex PCR. The sample holds roughly 120,000 clones; about 72% are singletons and the top ten take about 4.9%. The TCR comes from a man aged 45 to 65 in good health and CMV-seropositive. The chain couples TRBV6-5 to TRBJ2-7, with D perhaps TRBD1 (5 bases). Sample: PBMCs. The CDR3: CASSSGFEQYF. As DNA, the CDR3 is TGTGCCAGCAGTTCAGGGTTCGAGCAGTACTTC.